This record looks at one TCR beta chain sequence and its context. The sample belongs to a study of blood T cell repertoires in COVID-19. Looking at the study overall: Sources were T cells, B-cell-depleted T cells, or PBMCs; the material itself was cDNA or gDNA.

Authors' data handling: Researchers report that nucleated cell counts were estimated from reference gene primer amplification. The protocol was immunoSEQ multiplex PCR, while the TCRdb copy is restricted to in-frame clones and leaves out a portion. V and J calls and clone size are copied from that table; D and trimming were computed from the DNA. The sample includes roughly 430,000 clones, approximately 91% of them seen just once. Donors were grouped by their self-reported clinical history. The CDR3 is 13 amino acids. The germline V gene has CDR1 SNHLY and CDR2 FYNNEI. Trimming left V 6 bases short and J 0 bases short, with 8 bases between.

This receptor was obtained from a middle-aged woman with acute COVID-19. The specimen sequenced was PBMCs or T cells enriched from blood (not recorded which). This sequence joins TRBV2 and TRBJ1-1; maybe TRBD1 (6 bases). The CDR3 loop is CASRQGLNTEAFF. The CDR3 DNA reads as TGTGCCAGCAGACAGGGTCTGAACACTGAAGCTTTCTTT.